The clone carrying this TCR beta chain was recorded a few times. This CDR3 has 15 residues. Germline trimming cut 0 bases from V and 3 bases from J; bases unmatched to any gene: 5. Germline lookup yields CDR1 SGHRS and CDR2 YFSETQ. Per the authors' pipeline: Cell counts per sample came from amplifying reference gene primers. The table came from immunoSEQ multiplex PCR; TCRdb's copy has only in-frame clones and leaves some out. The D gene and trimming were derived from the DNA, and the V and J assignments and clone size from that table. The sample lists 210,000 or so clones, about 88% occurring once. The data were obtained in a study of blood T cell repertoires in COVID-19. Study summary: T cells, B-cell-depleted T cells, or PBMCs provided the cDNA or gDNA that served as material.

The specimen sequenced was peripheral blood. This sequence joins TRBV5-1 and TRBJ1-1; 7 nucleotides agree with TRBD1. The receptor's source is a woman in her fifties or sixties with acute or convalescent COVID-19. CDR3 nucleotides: TGCGCCAGCAGCTTGGGTCAGGGGGGTTACACTGAAGCTTTCTTT. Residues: CASSLGQGGYTEAFF.